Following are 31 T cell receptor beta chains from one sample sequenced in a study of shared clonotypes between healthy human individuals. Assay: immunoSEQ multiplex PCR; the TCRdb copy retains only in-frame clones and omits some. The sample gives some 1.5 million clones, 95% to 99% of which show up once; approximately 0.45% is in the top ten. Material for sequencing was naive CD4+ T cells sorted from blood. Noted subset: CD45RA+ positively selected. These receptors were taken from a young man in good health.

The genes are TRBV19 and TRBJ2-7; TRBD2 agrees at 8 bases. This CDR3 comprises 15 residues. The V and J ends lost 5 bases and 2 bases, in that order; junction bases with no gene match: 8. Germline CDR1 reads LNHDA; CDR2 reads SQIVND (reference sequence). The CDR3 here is CASSSSAGGAYEQYF. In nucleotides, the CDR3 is TGTGCCAGTAGTTCCTCGGCGGGGGGCGCCTACGAGCAGTACTTC. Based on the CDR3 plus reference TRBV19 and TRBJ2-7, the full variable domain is DGGITQSPKYLFRKEGQNVTLSCEQNLNHDAMYWYRQDPGQGLRLIYYSQIVNDFQKGDIAEGYSVSREKKESFPLTVTSAQKNPTAFYLCASSSSAGGAYEQYFGPGTRLTVT.

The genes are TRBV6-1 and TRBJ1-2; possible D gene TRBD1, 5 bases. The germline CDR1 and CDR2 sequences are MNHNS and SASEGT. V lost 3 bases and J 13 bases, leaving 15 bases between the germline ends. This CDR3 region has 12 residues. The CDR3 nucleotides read TGTGCCAGCAGTGAGAATCGGGGCTCCTCCACCTTC. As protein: CASSENRGSSTF.

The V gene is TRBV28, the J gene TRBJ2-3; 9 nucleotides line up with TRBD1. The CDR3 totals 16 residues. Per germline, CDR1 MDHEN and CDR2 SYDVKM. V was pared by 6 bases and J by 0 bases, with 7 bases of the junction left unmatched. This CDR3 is CASRAQGAPSTDTQYF. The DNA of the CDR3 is TGTGCCAGCAGAGCACAGGGGGCACCCAGCACAGATACGCAGTATTTT.

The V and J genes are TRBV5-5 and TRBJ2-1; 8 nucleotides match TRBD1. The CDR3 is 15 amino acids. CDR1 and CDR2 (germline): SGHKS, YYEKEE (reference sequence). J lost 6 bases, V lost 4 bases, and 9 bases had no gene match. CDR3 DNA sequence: TGTGCCAGCAGCGCGAGGACAGGGCAAGTCAATGAGCAGTTCTTC. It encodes CASSARTGQVNEQFF.

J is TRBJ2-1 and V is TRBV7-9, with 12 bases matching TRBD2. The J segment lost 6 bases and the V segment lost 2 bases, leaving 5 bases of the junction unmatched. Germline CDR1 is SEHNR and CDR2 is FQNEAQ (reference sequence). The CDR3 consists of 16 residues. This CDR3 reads CASSLPGLAGSNEQFF. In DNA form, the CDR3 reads TGTGCCAGCAGCTTACCTGGACTAGCGGGGTCCAATGAGCAGTTCTTC.

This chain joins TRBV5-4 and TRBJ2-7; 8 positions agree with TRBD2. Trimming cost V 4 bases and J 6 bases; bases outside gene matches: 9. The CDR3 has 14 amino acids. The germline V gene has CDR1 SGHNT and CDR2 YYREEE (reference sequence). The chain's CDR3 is CASSQPGGGPEQYF. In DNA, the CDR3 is TGTGCCAGCAGCCAACCGGGGGGGGGCCCCGAGCAGTACTTC.

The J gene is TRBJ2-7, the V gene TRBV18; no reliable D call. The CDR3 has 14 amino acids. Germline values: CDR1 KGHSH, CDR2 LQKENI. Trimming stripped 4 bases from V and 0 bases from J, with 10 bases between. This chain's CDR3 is CASSLLDLSYEQYF. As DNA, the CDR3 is TGTGCCAGCTCACTCCTCGACCTCTCCTACGAGCAGTACTTC. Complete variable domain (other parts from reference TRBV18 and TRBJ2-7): NAGVMQNPRHLVRRRGQEARLRCSPMKGHSHVYWYRQLPEEGLKFMVYLQKENIIDESGMPKERFSAEFPKEGPSILRIQQVVRGDSAAYFCASSLLDLSYEQYFGPGTRLTVT.

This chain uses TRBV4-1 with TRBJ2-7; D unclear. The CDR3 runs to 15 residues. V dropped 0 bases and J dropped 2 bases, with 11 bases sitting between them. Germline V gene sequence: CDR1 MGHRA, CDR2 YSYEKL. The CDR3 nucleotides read TGCGCCAGCAGCCAAGATGGCCTACGCGCCTACGAGCAGTACTTC. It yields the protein CASSQDGLRAYEQYF.

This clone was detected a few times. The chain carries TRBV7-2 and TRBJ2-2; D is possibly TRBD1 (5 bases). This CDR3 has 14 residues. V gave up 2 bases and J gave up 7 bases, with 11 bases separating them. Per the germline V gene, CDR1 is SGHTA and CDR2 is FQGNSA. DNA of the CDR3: TGTGCCAGCAGCTTATTAGGGCAGGGCGGGGAGCTGTTTTTT. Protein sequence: CASSLLGQGGELFF.

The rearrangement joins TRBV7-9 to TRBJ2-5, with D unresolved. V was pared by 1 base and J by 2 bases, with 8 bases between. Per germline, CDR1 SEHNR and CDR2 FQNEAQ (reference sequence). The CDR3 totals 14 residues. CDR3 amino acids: CASSLDGRQETQYF. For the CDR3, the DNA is TGTGCCAGCAGCTTAGATGGCAGGCAAGAGACCCAGTACTTC.

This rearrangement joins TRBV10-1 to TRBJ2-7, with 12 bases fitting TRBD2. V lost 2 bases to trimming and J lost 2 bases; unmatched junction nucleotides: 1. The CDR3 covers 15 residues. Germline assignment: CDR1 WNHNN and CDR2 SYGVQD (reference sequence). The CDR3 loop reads CASSEASGRAYEQYF. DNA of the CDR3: TGCGCCAGCAGTGAGGCTAGCGGGAGGGCCTACGAGCAGTACTTC.

Written as DNA, the CDR3 is TGTGCCAGCAGCTCGACAGGGATCTATGGCTACACCTTC. It specifies CASSSTGIYGYTF. V is TRBV11-2 and J is TRBJ1-2, with 7 bases that match TRBD1. The V gene's germline CDR1 is SGHAT and CDR2 FQNNGV. This CDR3 comprises 13 residues. Trimming took 4 bases from V and 4 from J; bases not matched to a gene: 3.

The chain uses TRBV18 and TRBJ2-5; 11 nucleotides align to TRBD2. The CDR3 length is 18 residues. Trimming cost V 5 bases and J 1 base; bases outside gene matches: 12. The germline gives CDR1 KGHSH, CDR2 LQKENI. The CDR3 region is CASSRWKMGLAVQETQYF. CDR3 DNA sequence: TGTGCCAGCTCAAGGTGGAAGATGGGACTAGCGGTCCAAGAGACCCAGTACTTC.

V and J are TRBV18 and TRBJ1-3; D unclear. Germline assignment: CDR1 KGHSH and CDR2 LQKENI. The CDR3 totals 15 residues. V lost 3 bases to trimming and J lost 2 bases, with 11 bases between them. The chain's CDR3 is CASSPSRETGNTIYF. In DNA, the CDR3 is TGTGCCAGCTCACCTTCCCGGGAAACTGGAAACACCATATATTTT. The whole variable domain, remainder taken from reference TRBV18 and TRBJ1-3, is NAGVMQNPRHLVRRRGQEARLRCSPMKGHSHVYWYRQLPEEGLKFMVYLQKENIIDESGMPKERFSAEFPKEGPSILRIQQVVRGDSAAYFCASSPSRETGNTIYFGEGSWLTVV.

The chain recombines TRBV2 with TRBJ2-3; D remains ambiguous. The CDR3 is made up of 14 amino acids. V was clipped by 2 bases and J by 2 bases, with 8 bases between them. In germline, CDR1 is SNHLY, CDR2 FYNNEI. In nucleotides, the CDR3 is TGTGCCAGCAGTGAAAGGGTTTTCACAGATACGCAGTATTTT. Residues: CASSERVFTDTQYF.

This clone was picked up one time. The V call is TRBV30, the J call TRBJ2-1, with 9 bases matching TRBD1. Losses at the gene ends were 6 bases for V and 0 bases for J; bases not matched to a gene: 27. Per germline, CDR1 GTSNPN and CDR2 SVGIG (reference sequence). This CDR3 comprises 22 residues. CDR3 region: CACNRGQPLQSHPDSSYNEQFF. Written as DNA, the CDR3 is TGTGCCTGCAACAGGGGGCAACCACTCCAATCACACCCGGATAGCTCCTACAATGAGCAGTTCTTC.

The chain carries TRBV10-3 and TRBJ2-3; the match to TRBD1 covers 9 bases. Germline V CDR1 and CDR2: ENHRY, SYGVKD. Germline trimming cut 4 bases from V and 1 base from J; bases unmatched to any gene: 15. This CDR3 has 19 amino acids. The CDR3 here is CAISGPGQGGYTGTDTQYF. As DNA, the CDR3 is TGTGCCATCAGTGGGCCGGGACAGGGAGGGTACACGGGCACAGATACGCAGTATTTT.

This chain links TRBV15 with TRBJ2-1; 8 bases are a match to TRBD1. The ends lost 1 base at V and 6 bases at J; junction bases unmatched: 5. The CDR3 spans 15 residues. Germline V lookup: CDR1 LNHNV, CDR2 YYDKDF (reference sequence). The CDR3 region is CATSRVRGLSNEQFF. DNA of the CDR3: TGTGCCACCAGCAGAGTCAGGGGGCTGTCCAATGAGCAGTTCTTC.

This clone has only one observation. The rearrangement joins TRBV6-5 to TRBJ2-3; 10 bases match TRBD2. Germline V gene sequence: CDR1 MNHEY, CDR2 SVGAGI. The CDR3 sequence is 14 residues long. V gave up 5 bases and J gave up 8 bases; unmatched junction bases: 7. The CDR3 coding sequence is TGTGCCAGCAGTCCCCGATTAGCGGGAGGTACGCAGTATTTT. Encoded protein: CASSPRLAGGTQYF.

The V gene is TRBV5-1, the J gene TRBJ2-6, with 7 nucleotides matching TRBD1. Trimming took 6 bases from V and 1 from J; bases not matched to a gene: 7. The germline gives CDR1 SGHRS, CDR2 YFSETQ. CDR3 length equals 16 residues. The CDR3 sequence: CASIEGARSGANVLTF. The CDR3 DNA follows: TGCGCCAGCATAGAGGGGGCGAGATCTGGGGCCAACGTCCTGACTTTC. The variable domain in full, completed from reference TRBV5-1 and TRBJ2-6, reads KAGVTQTPRYLIKTRGQQVTLSCSPISGHRSVSWYQQTPGQGLQFLFEYFSETQRNKGNFPGRFSGRQFSNSRSEMNVSTLELGDSALYLCASIEGARSGANVLTFGAGSRLTVL.

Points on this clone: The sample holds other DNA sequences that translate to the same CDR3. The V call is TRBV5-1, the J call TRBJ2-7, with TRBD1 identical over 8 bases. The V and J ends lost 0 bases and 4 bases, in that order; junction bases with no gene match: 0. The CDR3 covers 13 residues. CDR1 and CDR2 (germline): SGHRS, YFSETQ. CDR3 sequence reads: CASSLGTGYEQYF. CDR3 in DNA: TGCGCCAGCAGCTTGGGGACAGGGTACGAGCAGTACTTC.

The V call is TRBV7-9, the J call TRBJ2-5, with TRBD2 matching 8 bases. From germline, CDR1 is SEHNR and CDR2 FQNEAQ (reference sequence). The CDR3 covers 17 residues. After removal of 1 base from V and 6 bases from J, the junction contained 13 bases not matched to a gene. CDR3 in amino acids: CASSLVLSGRAPKTQYF. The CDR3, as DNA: TGTGCCAGCAGCTTAGTACTGTCCGGGAGGGCCCCAAAGACCCAGTACTTC.

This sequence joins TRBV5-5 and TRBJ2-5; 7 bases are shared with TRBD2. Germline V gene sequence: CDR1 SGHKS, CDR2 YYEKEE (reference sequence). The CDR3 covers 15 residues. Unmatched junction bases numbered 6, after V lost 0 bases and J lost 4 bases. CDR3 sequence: CASSLARRLAETQYF. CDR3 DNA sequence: TGTGCCAGCAGCTTGGCCCGGAGACTAGCAGAGACCCAGTACTTC. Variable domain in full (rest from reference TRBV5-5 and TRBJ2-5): DAGVTQSPTHLIKTRGQQVTLRCSPISGHKSVSWYQQVLGQGPQFIFQYYEKEERGRGNFPDRFSARQFPNYSSELNVNALLLGDSALYLCASSLARRLAETQYFGPGTRLLVL.

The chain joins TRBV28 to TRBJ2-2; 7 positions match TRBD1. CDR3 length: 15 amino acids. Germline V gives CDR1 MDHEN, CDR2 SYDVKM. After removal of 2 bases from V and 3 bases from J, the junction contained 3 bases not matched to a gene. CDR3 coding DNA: TGTGCCAGCAGTTTAAGGGACAGATACACCGGGGAGCTGTTTTTT. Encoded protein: CASSLRDRYTGELFF.

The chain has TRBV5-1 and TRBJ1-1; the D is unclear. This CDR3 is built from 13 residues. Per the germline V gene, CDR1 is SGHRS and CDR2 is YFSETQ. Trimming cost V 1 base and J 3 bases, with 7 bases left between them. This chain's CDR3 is CASSLIGYTEAFF. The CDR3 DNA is TGCGCCAGCAGCTTGATAGGCTACACTGAAGCTTTCTTT.

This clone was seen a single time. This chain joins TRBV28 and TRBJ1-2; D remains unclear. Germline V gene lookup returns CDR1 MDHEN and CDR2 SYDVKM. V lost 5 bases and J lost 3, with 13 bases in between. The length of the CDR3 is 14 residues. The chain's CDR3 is CASSRPLRDYGYTF. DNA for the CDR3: TGTGCCAGCAGTCGACCCCTCCGGGACTATGGCTACACCTTC.

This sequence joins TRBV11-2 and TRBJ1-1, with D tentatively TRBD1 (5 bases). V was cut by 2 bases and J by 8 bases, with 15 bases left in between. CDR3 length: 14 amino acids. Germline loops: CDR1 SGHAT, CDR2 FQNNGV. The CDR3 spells CASSLRFGTAEAFF. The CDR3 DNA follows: TGTGCCAGCAGCTTAAGGTTTGGGACGGCGGAAGCTTTCTTT.

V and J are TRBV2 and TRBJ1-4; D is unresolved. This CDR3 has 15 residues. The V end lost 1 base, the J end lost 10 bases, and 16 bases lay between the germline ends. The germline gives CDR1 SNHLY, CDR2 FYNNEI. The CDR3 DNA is TGTGCCAGCAGTGAAGTGGTCCTGGAGGTGGGAAAACTGTTTTTT. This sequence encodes CASSEVVLEVGKLFF.

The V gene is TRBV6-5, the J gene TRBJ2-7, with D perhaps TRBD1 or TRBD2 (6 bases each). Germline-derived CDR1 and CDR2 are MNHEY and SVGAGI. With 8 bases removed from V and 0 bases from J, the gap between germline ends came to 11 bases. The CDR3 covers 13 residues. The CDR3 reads CASHGGSSYEQYF. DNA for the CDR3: TGTGCCAGCCACGGGGGCAGCTCCTACGAGCAGTACTTC.

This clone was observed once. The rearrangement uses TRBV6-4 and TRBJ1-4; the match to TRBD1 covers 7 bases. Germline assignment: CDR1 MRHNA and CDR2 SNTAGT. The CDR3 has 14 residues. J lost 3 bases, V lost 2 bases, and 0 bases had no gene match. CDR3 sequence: CASSDGTANEKLFF. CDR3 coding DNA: TGTGCCAGCAGTGACGGGACAGCTAATGAAAAACTGTTTTTT.

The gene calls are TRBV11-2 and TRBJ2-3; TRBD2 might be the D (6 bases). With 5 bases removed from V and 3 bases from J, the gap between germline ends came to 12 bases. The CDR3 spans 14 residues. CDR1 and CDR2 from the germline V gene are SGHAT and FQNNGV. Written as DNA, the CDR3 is TGTGCCAGCAGCGACTGGCGGGAAACAGATACGCAGTATTTT. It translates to CASSDWRETDTQYF.